This T cell receptor beta chain was identified during a study of radiotherapy plus CTLA-4 blockade in lung cancer (dated by TCRdb to 2016 to 2019). In the study overall: Among the enrolled patients, approximately 18% had an objective response, and 31% reached disease control. Study-level results and caveats: The strongest predictors of response, as reported, were early dynamic changes in blood T cell clones along with a rise in serum interferon-beta after radiation. After treatment with radiotherapy and ipilimumab, TCR clones that originated in tumors expanded in peripheral blood.

This clone was observed a handful of times. Which antigen it targets is not known. Within one base of it there is no much larger clone, and no base qualities were kept. Library method: the immunoSEQ multiplex PCR assay. The source is immuneACCESS, and TCRdb retained only in-frame sequences with V and J called. Part of the clones is not carried over; for the studies checked, unresolved V genes explain less than half of this, and the remainder is unexplained. The sample has roughly 69,000 clones on record, around 77% of them singletons. More than 15% of the sample rests with the top ten. The CDR3 covers 11 residues, taking in both the cysteine and the phenylalanine. The entry retains the CDR3 DNA only, 33 bases that are in frame from base 1. The germline V gene encodes CDR1 SQVTM and CDR2 ANQGSEA. V drops 1 base and J drops 8 bases, leaving 8 bases in between. The study tested focal radiation therapy combined with CTLA-4 blockade (ipilimumab) in patients with chemo-refractory metastatic non-small-cell lung cancer.

The clonotype was recovered from a human donor with non-small cell lung cancer whose response to radiotherapy plus ipilimumab could not be evaluated. Some clones in this sample may be carry-over from other donors' samples. The sequence joins TRBV29-1 to TRBJ1-2, with no D gene named confidently. The sequencing here drew on peripheral blood, taken from a patient treated with radiotherapy plus ipilimumab. The DNA sequence follows: TGCAGCGTTGAAGCAGCGGGCGGCTACACCTTC. This encodes CSVEAAGGYTF.